One T cell receptor beta chain is described in this entry. The antigen remains unidentified. The data stem from a study of cytomegalovirus exposure and HLA in healthy donors. The study's findings and limits: A missense DCLRE1C variant was associated with V- and J-gene trimming of TCR beta chains in a later analysis, and an independent cohort replicated the association. Later on, an analysis tied 15,000 or so TCR beta sequences to HLA alleles at 0.05 false discovery rate.

Germline V gene data show CDR1 as SGHRS and CDR2 as YFSETQ. After removal of 3 bases from V and 0 bases from J, the junction contained 2 bases not matched to a gene. The CDR3 sequence is 15 residues long. The primer mix had 60 Vbeta and 13 Jbeta primers. Sequenced by immunoSEQ multiplex PCR; TCRdb stores in-frame clones only, minus some. Of about 140,000 clones in the sample, 61% were seen once. The rearrangement joins TRBV5-1 to TRBJ2-2; 7 nucleotides match TRBD1. The source is a male donor in good health and CMV-seronegative. The source material was PBMCs. CDR3 loop: CASSSGTANTGELFF. CDR3 in DNA: TGCGCCAGCAGCTCCGGGACAGCGAACACCGGGGAGCTGTTTTTT.